This T cell receptor (beta chain) was sequenced in a study of metastatic and nonmetastatic thyroid tumors. For the study at large: Patients with malignant and benign thyroid disease provided blood and tumor or nodule tissue, whose repertoires were compared.

This clone qualifies as medium-sized. V gave up 6 bases and J gave up 3 bases, with 6 bases separating them. The CDR3 loop spans 11 amino acids. Germline V gene data show CDR1 as SNHLY and CDR2 as FYNNEI. Using MiXCR, TCRdb re-called clones from the PCR reads. The profile shows 9,000 to 15,000 clones, around 30% of them singletons. Patients were all untreated before their thyroid surgery. Sequencing was done on a sample of tumor tissue. The sequence derives from a female donor with papillary thyroid cancer or a benign thyroid nodule (not recorded which). Some clones in this sample may be carry-over from other donors' samples. This chain uses TRBV2 with TRBJ2-7; D uncertain. This chain's CDR3 is CASRWGYEQYF. In DNA form, the CDR3 reads TGTGCCAGCAGGTGGGGCTACGAGCAGTACTTC.